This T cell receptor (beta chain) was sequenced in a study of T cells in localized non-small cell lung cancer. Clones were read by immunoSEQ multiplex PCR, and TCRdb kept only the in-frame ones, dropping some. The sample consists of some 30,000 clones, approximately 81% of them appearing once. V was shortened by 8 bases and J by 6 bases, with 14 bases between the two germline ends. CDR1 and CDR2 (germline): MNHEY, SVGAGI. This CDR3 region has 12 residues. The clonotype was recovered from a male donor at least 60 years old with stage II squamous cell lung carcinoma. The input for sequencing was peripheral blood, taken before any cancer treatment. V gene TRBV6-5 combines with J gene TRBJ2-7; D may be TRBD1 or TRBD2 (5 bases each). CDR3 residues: CASLGTSGEQYF. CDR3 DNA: TGTGCCAGCCTAGGGACGTCCGGCGAGCAGTACTTC.